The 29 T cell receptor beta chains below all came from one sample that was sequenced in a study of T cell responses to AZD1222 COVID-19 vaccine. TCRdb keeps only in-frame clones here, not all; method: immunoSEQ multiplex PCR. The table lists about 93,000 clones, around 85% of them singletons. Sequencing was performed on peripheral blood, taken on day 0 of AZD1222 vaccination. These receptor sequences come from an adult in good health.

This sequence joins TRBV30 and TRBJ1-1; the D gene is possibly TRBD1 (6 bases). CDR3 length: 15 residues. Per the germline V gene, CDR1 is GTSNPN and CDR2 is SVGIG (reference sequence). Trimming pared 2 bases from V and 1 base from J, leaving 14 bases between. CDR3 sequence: CAWSTPSTGNTEAFF. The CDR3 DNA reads TGTGCCTGGAGTACGCCTTCGACAGGGAACACTGAAGCTTTCTTT.

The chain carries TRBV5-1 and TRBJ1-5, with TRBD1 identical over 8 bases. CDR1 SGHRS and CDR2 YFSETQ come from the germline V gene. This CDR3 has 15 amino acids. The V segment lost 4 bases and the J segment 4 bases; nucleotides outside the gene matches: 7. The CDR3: CASSLGQGRNQPQHF. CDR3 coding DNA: TGCGCCAGCAGCCTCGGACAGGGTAGAAATCAGCCCCAGCATTTT.

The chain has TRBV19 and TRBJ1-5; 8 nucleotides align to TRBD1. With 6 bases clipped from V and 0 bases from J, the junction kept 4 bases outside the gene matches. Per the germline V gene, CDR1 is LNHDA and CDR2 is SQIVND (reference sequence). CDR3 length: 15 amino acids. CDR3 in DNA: TGTGCCAGTAGAGGGGACAGGCTTAGCAATCAGCCCCAGCATTTT. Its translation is CASRGDRLSNQPQHF.

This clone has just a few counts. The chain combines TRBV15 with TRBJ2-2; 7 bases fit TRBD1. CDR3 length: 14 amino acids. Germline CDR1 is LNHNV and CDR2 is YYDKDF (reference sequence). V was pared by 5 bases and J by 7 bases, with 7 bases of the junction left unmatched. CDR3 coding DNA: TGTGCCACCAGCTCAATAGGGGGCCTCGGGGAGCTGTTTTTT. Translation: CATSSIGGLGELFF. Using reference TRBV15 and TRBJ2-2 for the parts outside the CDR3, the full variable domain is DAMVIQNPRYQVTQFGKPVTLSCSQTLNHNVMYWYQQKSSQAPKLLFHYYDKDFNNEADTPDNFQSRRPNTSFCFLDIRSPGLGDTAMYLCATSSIGGLGELFFGEGSRLTVL.

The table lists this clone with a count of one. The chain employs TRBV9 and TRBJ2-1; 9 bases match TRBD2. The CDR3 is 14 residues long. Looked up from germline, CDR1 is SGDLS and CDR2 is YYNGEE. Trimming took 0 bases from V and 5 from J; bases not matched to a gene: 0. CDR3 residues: CASSVASGNNEQFF. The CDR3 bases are TGTGCCAGCAGCGTAGCTAGCGGGAACAATGAGCAGTTCTTC.

Written as DNA, the CDR3 is TGCGCCAGCAGCGCGGGGACTAGCGGGGAAGAGACCCAGTACTTC. Amino acids: CASSAGTSGEETQYF. V and J are TRBV5-1 and TRBJ2-5; 13 nucleotides align to TRBD2. After removal of 4 bases from V and 3 bases from J, the junction contained 3 bases not matched to a gene. The CDR3 runs to 15 residues. The germline V gene has CDR1 SGHRS and CDR2 YFSETQ. Full variable domain (outside the CDR3, taken from reference TRBV5-1 and TRBJ2-5): KAGVTQTPRYLIKTRGQQVTLSCSPISGHRSVSWYQQTPGQGLQFLFEYFSETQRNKGNFPGRFSGRQFSNSRSEMNVSTLELGDSALYLCASSAGTSGEETQYFGPGTRLLVL.

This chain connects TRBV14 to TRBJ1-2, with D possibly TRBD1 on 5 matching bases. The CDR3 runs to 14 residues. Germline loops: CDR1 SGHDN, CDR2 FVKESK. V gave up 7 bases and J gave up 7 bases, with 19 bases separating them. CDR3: CASTTVGGVGGYTF. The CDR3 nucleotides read TGTGCCAGCACCACAGTGGGGGGGGTCGGTGGCTACACCTTC. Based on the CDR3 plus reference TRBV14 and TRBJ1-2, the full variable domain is EAGVTQFPSHSVIEKGQTVTLRCDPISGHDNLYWYRRVMGKEIKFLLHFVKESKQDESGMPNNRFLAERTGGTYSTLKVQPAELEDSGVYFCASTTVGGVGGYTFGSGTRLTVV.

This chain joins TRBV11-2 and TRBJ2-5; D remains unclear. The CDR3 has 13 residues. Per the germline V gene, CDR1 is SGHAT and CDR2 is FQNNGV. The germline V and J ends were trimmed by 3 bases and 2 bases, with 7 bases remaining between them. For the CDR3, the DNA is TGTGCCAGCAGCTTCAGCGAGCAAGAGACCCAGTACTTC. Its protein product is CASSFSEQETQYF.

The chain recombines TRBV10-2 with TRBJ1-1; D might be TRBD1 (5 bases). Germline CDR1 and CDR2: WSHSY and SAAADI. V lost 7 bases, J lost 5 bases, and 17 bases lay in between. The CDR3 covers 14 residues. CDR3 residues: CASTEGPGLTEAFF. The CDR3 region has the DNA TGCGCCAGCACCGAGGGTCCAGGGTTGACTGAAGCTTTCTTT.

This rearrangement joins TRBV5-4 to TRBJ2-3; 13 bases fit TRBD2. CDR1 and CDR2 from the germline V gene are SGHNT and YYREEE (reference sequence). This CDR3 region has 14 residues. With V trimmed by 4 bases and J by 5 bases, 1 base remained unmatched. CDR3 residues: CASSGTSGKDTQYF. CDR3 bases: TGTGCCAGCAGCGGGACTAGCGGGAAAGATACGCAGTATTTT.

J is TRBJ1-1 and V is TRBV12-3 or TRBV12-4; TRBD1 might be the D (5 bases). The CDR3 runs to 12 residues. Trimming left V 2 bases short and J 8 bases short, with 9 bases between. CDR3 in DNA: TGTGCCAGCAGTTTAAGGACACCCGAAGCTTTCTTT. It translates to CASSLRTPEAFF.

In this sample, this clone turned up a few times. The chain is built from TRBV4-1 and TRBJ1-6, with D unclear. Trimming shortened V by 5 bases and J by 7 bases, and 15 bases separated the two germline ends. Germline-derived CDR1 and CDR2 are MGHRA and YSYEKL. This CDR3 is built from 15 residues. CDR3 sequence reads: CASSVGRLRNSPLHF. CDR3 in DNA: TGCGCCAGCAGCGTTGGACGCCTTAGGAATTCACCCCTCCACTTT.

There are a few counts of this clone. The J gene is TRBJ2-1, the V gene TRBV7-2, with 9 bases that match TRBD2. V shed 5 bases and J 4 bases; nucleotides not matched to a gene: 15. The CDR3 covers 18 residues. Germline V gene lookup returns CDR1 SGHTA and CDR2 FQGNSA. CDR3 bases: TGTGCCAGCAGCCGGACCAACTTTCTGACTAGCGGATACAATGAGCAGTTCTTC. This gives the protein CASSRTNFLTSGYNEQFF.

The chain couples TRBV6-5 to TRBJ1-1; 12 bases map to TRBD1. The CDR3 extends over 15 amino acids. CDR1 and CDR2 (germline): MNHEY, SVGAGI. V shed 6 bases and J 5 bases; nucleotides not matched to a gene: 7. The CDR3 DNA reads TGTGCCAGCAGCGCCGGGACAGGGGGCGAAACTGAAGCTTTCTTT. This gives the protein CASSAGTGGETEAFF.

For the CDR3, the DNA is TGCGCCAGCAGCCCCACGAATAACTATGGCTACACCTTC. This codes for CASSPTNNYGYTF. This chain connects TRBV4-3 to TRBJ1-2; no clear D. With 4 bases removed from V and 1 base from J, the gap between germline ends came to 7 bases. CDR1 and CDR2 (germline): LGHNA, YSLEER. The CDR3 runs 13 residues.

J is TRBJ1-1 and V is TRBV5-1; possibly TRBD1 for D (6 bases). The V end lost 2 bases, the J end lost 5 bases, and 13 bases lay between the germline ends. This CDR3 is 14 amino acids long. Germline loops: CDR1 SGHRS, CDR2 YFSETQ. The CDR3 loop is CASSFTGFWTEAFF. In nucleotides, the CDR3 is TGCGCCAGCAGCTTCACAGGGTTTTGGACTGAAGCTTTCTTT.

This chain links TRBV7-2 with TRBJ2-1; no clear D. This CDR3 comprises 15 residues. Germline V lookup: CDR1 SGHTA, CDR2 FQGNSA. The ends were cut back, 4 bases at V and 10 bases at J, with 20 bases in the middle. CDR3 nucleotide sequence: TGTGCCAGCAGCTGGTCCAGGTCACAACAATTGGAGCAGTTCTTC. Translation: CASSWSRSQQLEQFF. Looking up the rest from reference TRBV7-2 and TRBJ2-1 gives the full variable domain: GAGVSQSPSNKVTEKGKDVELRCDPISGHTALYWYRQSLGQGLEFLIYFQGNSAPDKSGLPSDRFSAERTGGSVSTLTIQRTQQEDSAVYLCASSWSRSQQLEQFFGPGTRLTVL.

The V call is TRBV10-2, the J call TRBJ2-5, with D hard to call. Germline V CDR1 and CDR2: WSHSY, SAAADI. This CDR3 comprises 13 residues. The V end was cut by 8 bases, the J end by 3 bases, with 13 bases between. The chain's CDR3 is CASLDRMEETQYF. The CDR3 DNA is TGCGCCAGCTTAGACCGGATGGAAGAGACCCAGTACTTC.

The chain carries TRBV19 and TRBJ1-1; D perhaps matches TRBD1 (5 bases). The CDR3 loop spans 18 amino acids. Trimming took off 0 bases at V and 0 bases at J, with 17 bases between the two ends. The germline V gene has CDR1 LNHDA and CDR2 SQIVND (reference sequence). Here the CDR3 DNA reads TGTGCCAGTAGTATAGACCCCCACCACGGGGCGCTGAACACTGAAGCTTTCTTT. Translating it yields CASSIDPHHGALNTEAFF.

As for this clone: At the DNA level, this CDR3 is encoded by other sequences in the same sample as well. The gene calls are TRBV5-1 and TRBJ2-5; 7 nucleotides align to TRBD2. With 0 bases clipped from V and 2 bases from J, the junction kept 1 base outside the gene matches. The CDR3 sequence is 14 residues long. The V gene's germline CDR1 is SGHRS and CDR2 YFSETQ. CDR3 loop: CASSLAGGQETQYF. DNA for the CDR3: TGCGCCAGCAGCTTGGCCGGGGGGCAAGAGACCCAGTACTTC. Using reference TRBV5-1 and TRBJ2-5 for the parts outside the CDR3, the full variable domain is KAGVTQTPRYLIKTRGQQVTLSCSPISGHRSVSWYQQTPGQGLQFLFEYFSETQRNKGNFPGRFSGRQFSNSRSEMNVSTLELGDSALYLCASSLAGGQETQYFGPGTRLLVL.

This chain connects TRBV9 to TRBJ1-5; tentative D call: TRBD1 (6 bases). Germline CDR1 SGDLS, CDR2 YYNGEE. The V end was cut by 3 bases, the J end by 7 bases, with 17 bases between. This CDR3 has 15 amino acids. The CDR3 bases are TGTGCCAGCAGCGCCGCCCCCGGGGGCGAACAGCCCCAGCATTTT. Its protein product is CASSAAPGGEQPQHF.

The CDR3 sequence is CASSPDQVTQYF. Here the CDR3 DNA reads TGTGCCAGCAGCCCGGACCAGGTCACGCAGTATTTT. The rearrangement uses TRBV5-6 and TRBJ2-3, with unresolved D. Trimming took off 4 bases at V and 9 bases at J, with 12 bases between the two ends. The CDR3 is 12 residues long. Germline lookup yields CDR1 SGHDT and CDR2 YYEEEE. The full variable domain, completed using reference TRBV5-6 and TRBJ2-3, is DAGVTQSPTHLIKTRGQQVTLRCSPKSGHDTVSWYQQALGQGPQFIFQYYEEEERQRGNFPDRFSGHQFPNYSSELNVNALLLGDSALYLCASSPDQVTQYFGPGTRLTVL.

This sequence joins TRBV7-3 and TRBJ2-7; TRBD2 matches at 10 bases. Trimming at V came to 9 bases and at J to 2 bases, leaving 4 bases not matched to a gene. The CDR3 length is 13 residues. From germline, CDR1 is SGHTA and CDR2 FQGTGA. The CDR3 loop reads CARRTSGTYEQYF. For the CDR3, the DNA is TGTGCCAGAAGGACTAGCGGAACCTACGAGCAGTACTTC.

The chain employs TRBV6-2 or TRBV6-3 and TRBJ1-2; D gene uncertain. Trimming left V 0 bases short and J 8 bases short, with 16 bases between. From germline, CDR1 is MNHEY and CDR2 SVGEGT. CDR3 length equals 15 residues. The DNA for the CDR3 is TGTGCCAGCAGTTACTCGATTACGGCCTCAGAGGGCTACACCTTC. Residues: CASSYSITASEGYTF.

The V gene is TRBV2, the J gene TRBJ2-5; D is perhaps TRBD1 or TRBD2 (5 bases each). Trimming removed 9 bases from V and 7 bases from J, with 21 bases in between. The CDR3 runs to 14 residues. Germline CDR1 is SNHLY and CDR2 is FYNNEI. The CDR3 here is CARSGTVSFLTQYF. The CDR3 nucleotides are TGTGCCAGGTCAGGGACGGTTTCTTTTCTGACCCAGTACTTC. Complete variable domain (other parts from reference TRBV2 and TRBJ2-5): EPEVTQTPSHQVTQMGQEVILRCVPISNHLYFYWYRQILGQKVEFLVSFYNNEISEKSEIFDDQFSVERPDGSNFTLKIRSTKLEDSAMYFCARSGTVSFLTQYFGPGTRLLVL.

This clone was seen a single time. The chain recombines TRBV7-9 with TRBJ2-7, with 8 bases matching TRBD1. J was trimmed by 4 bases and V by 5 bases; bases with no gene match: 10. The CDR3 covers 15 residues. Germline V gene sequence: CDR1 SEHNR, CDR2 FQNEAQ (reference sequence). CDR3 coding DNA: TGTGCCAGCAGCCCCCCGGGACAGGTGGCTTACGAGCAGTACTTC. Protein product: CASSPPGQVAYEQYF. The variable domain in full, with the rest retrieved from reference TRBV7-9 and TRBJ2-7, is DTGVSQNPRHKITKRGQNVTFRCDPISEHNRLYWYRQTLGQGPEFLTYFQNEAQLEKSRLLSDRFSAERPKGSFSTLEIQRTEQGDSAMYLCASSPPGQVAYEQYFGPGTRLTVT.

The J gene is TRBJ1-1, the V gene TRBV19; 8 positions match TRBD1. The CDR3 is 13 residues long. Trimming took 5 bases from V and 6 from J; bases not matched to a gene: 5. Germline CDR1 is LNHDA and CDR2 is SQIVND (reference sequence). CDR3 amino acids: CASSLRQGSEAFF. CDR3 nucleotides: TGTGCCAGTAGTCTGAGACAGGGGTCTGAAGCTTTCTTT.

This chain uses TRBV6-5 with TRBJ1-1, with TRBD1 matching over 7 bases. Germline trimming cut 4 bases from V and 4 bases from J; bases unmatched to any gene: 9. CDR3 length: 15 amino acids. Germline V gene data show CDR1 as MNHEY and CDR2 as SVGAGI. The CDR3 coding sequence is TGTGCCAGCAGTTCTAGACAGGGTCTGAGCACTGAAGCTTTCTTT. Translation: CASSSRQGLSTEAFF.

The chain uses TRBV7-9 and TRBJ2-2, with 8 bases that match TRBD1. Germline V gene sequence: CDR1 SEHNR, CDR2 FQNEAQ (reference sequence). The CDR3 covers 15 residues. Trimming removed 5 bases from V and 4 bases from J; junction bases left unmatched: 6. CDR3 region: CASSIGQGGTGELFF. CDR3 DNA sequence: TGTGCCAGCAGCATCGGACAGGGAGGCACCGGGGAGCTGTTTTTT.